Each of the 25 T cell receptor beta chains below was sequenced from the same sample in a study of cytomegalovirus exposure and HLA in healthy donors. The PCR was carried out with 60 Vbeta primers and 13 Jbeta primers. Here immunoSEQ multiplex PCR was the method, and the copy in TCRdb shows in-frame clones only, minus some. The sample contains 150,000 to 200,000 clones, roughly 77% of which appear only once. Sequences were obtained from PBMCs. Source of these receptors: a woman between 50 and 59 years old in good health and CMV-seronegative.

The chain links TRBV28 to TRBJ2-5, with 10 bases fitting TRBD1. The CDR3 is made up of 16 amino acids. In germline, CDR1 is MDHEN, CDR2 SYDVKM. Germline trimming cut 8 bases from V and 4 bases from J; bases unmatched to any gene: 13. The CDR3 protein is CASWTGTGDERETQYF. CDR3 sequence (DNA): TGTGCCAGCTGGACCGGGACAGGGGACGAACGAGAGACCCAGTACTTC.

V is TRBV7-2 and J is TRBJ2-1; D gene unclear. Germline V lookup: CDR1 SGHTA, CDR2 FQGNSA. Trimming pared 2 bases from V and 6 bases from J, leaving 5 bases between. This CDR3 region has 12 residues. CDR3 residues: CASSLRSNEQFF. CDR3 DNA sequence: TGTGCCAGCAGCTTAAGGAGCAATGAGCAGTTCTTC.

Notes on this clone: Different DNA sequences within this sample yield the same CDR3. The CDR3: CASSPDRASGNTIYF. In DNA, the CDR3 is TGTGCCAGCAGTCCCGACAGGGCGTCTGGAAACACCATATATTTT. The rearrangement uses TRBV6-5 and TRBJ1-3; 7 bases are a match to TRBD1. CDR1 MNHEY and CDR2 SVGAGI come from the germline V gene. CDR3 length: 15 residues. V shed 5 bases, J shed 1 base, and the junction held 5 bases outside the gene matches.

The chain carries TRBV15 and TRBJ1-2; a possible D gene is TRBD1 (5 bases). V was trimmed by 1 base and J by 5 bases, leaving 11 bases between them. Germline V lookup: CDR1 LNHNV, CDR2 YYDKDF (reference sequence). The CDR3 has 14 residues. The CDR3 nucleotides read TGTGCCACCAGCAGAGGTCCGGGGGGTTATGGCTACACCTTC. Amino acid sequence: CATSRGPGGYGYTF. The full variable domain, completed using reference TRBV15 and TRBJ1-2, is DAMVIQNPRYQVTQFGKPVTLSCSQTLNHNVMYWYQQKSSQAPKLLFHYYDKDFNNEADTPDNFQSRRPNTSFCFLDIRSPGLGDTAMYLCATSRGPGGYGYTFGSGTRLTVV.

This clone appeared once. The CDR3 coding sequence is TGTGCCAGCAGCCGCATTAGCGGGAGTTCCTACAATGAGCAGTTCTTC. As protein: CASSRISGSSYNEQFF. The V gene is TRBV11-2, the J gene TRBJ2-1, with TRBD2 matching over 9 bases. Germline V gives CDR1 SGHAT, CDR2 FQNNGV. The CDR3 totals 16 residues. Losses at the gene ends were 5 bases for V and 1 base for J; bases not matched to a gene: 6.

V usage is TRBV11-3 and J usage is TRBJ2-3, with a possible D match to TRBD2 (7 bases). Germline V gene data show CDR1 as SGHNT and CDR2 as YENEEA. The CDR3 has 18 amino acids. V was pared by 1 base and J by 4 bases, with 21 bases between. CDR3 sequence: CASSLGGSGGAGADTQYF. Written as DNA, the CDR3 is TGTGCCAGCAGCTTAGGCGGCTCTGGGGGGGCCGGAGCAGATACGCAGTATTTT.

The CDR3 region has the DNA TGTGCCAGCAGGGAACAGGGAGTCGGGGAGCTGTTTTTT. Translated: CASREQGVGELFF. The rearrangement joins TRBV7-2 to TRBJ2-2; a weak D match, TRBD1 (6 bases). With 6 bases removed from V and 7 bases from J, the gap between germline ends came to 12 bases. The CDR3 has 13 amino acids. Germline-derived CDR1 and CDR2 are SGHTA and FQGNSA.

This chain connects TRBV6-6 to TRBJ2-5; the match to TRBD2 covers 9 bases. The CDR3 is 14 residues long. Trimming took 6 bases from V and 2 from J; bases not matched to a gene: 4. The germline CDR1 and CDR2 sequences are MNHNY and SVGAGI (reference sequence). CDR3 sequence reads: CASRFSGSQETQYF. For the CDR3, the DNA is TGTGCCAGCAGATTTAGCGGGAGTCAAGAGACCCAGTACTTC.

The J gene is TRBJ2-7, the V gene TRBV7-3, with TRBD1 identical over 7 bases. This CDR3 contains 14 residues. The V gene's germline CDR1 is SGHTA and CDR2 FQGTGA. J was trimmed by 3 bases and V by 5 bases; bases with no gene match: 7. CDR3 sequence (DNA): TGTGCCAGCAGCCGACAGGGCGGCTTCTACGAGCAGTACTTC. Protein sequence: CASSRQGGFYEQYF.

The J gene is TRBJ2-3, the V gene TRBV7-9, with D possibly being TRBD2 (5 bases). Deletions cut 3 bases from V and 2 bases from J, with 12 bases between. Germline assignment: CDR1 SEHNR and CDR2 FQNEAQ (reference sequence). CDR3 size: 15 residues. The CDR3 loop is CASSFRAGPTDTQYF. The CDR3 region has the DNA TGTGCCAGCAGCTTCCGTGCGGGTCCCACAGATACGCAGTATTTT.

V usage is TRBV6-6 and J usage is TRBJ1-3; a possible D gene is TRBD1 (5 bases). V dropped 8 bases and J dropped 3 bases, with 11 bases sitting between them. Germline assignment: CDR1 MNHNY and CDR2 SVGAGI (reference sequence). The CDR3 runs 13 residues. The CDR3 loop is CASRGGIGNTIYF. CDR3 in DNA: TGTGCCAGCCGCGGGGGAATTGGAAACACCATATATTTT.

The V and J genes are TRBV7-8 and TRBJ2-3, with TRBD2 matching 9 bases. CDR3 length equals 18 residues. Germline V gene sequence: CDR1 SGHVS, CDR2 FQNEAQ. Germline trimming cut 1 base from V and 1 base from J; bases unmatched to any gene: 9. The CDR3 coding sequence is TGTGCCAGCAGCTTAGGGTTTATGGCGGGGGGGGGCACAGATACGCAGTATTTT. Protein sequence: CASSLGFMAGGGTDTQYF.

The rearrangement links TRBV27 to TRBJ1-1; weak D call: TRBD1 (5 bases). V lost 5 bases to trimming and J lost 11 bases, with 21 bases between them. Germline CDR1 MNHEY, CDR2 SMNVEV (reference sequence). This CDR3 has 14 amino acids. The CDR3 is CASSPREGRGRAFF. In nucleotides, the CDR3 is TGTGCCAGCAGTCCGAGGGAAGGGAGGGGACGGGCTTTCTTT.

The V and J genes are TRBV25-1 and TRBJ2-5; D perhaps matches TRBD1 (5 bases). CDR1 and CDR2 (germline): MGHDK, SYGVNS. This CDR3 region has 12 residues. V was clipped by 5 bases and J by 7 bases, with 11 bases between them. CDR3 in amino acids: CASSSPTGTQYF. In nucleotides, the CDR3 is TGTGCCAGCAGTTCCCCCACAGGGACCCAGTACTTC.

The V and J genes are TRBV7-8 and TRBJ2-2, with TRBD2 as a possible D gene (5 bases). Looked up from germline, CDR1 is SGHVS and CDR2 is FQNEAQ. The CDR3 is made up of 17 amino acids. The V end lost 10 bases, the J end lost 5 bases, and 26 bases lay between the germline ends. CDR3 sequence: CATPGGFRLGSTGELFF. The CDR3 DNA sequence: TGTGCCACCCCTGGTGGCTTCCGCTTGGGGAGTACCGGGGAGCTGTTTTTT.

The chain joins TRBV27 to TRBJ2-7; maybe TRBD2 (6 bases). The V and J ends lost 6 bases and 7 bases respectively, with 22 bases between them. This CDR3 comprises 15 residues. Germline CDR1 reads MNHEY; CDR2 reads SMNVEV (reference sequence). In DNA form, the CDR3 reads TGTGCCAGCAGCTTACGGCCGGGACTTTCGGGGGAGCAGTACTTC. It yields the protein CASSLRPGLSGEQYF.

The chain employs TRBV27 and TRBJ2-7; 14 positions agree with TRBD2. Per germline, CDR1 MNHEY and CDR2 SMNVEV (reference sequence). The length of the CDR3 is 15 residues. Losses at the gene ends were 6 bases for V and 3 bases for J; bases not matched to a gene: 4. The DNA for the CDR3 is TGTGCCAGCAGGGGACTAGCGGGAGTAGGCTACGAGCAGTACTTC. This translates into CASRGLAGVGYEQYF.

The V call is TRBV7-2, the J call TRBJ2-3; no clear D. The CDR3 totals 14 residues. Germline CDR1 is SGHTA and CDR2 is FQGNSA. Trimming left V 1 base short and J 0 bases short, with 5 bases between. The CDR3 sequence: CASSLGPSTDTQYF. The CDR3 nucleotides read TGTGCCAGCAGCTTAGGTCCTAGCACAGATACGCAGTATTTT.

The chain joins TRBV9 to TRBJ1-1, with D maybe TRBD1 (5 bases). Trimming removed 2 bases at V and 11 bases at J, with 19 bases between. CDR1 SGDLS and CDR2 YYNGEE come from the germline V gene. CDR3 length: 14 residues. The CDR3 protein is CASSVQTEGGGAFF. The CDR3 bases are TGTGCCAGCAGCGTTCAAACAGAAGGCGGGGGGGCTTTCTTT.

The chain employs TRBV27 and TRBJ1-4; D remains unclear. The CDR3 length is 15 residues. Germline CDR1 reads MNHEY; CDR2 reads SMNVEV (reference sequence). Between the trimmed V and J ends, which lost 3 bases and 1 base, there was a span of 9 bases. CDR3 region: CASSFVGGTNEKLFF. The CDR3 DNA reads TGTGCCAGCAGTTTCGTAGGAGGAACTAATGAAAAACTGTTTTTT.

The gene calls are TRBV7-9 and TRBJ1-3; the D gene is possibly TRBD1 (5 bases). Germline CDR1 and CDR2: SEHNR and FQNEAQ (reference sequence). CDR3 length equals 15 residues. Trimming cost V 6 bases and J 7 bases, with 19 bases left between them. CDR3 in amino acids: CASRSGGSIGNTIYF. The CDR3 DNA follows: TGTGCCAGCAGGTCGGGGGGATCGATAGGGAACACCATATATTTT.

This clone was counted ten times or more. This sequence joins TRBV5-1 and TRBJ1-5; D is unclear. In germline, CDR1 is SGHRS, CDR2 YFSETQ. With 0 bases removed from V and 0 bases from J, the gap between germline ends came to 7 bases. This CDR3 has 15 amino acids. In DNA form, the CDR3 reads TGCGCCAGCAGCTTGGGGCAATATAGCAATCAGCCCCAGCATTTT. Encoded protein: CASSLGQYSNQPQHF.

Concerning this clone itself: Additional DNA sequences in this sample encode the identical CDR3. The V call is TRBV25-1, the J call TRBJ1-6, with D unclear. The CDR3 sequence is 13 residues long. Per the germline V gene, CDR1 is MGHDK and CDR2 is SYGVNS. V lost 6 bases, J lost 9 bases, and 12 bases lay in between. CDR3 amino acids: CASRSLGSSPLHF. Written as DNA, the CDR3 is TGTGCCAGCAGGTCACTGGGGAGTTCACCCCTCCACTTT. The whole variable domain, filled in from reference TRBV25-1 and TRBJ1-6, reads EADIYQTPRYLVIGTGKKITLECSQTMGHDKMYWYQQDPGMELHLIHYSYGVNSTEKGDLSSESTVSRIRTEHFPLTLESARPSHTSQYLCASRSLGSSPLHFGNGTRLTVT.

J is TRBJ2-6 and V is TRBV7-6, with 11 bases fitting TRBD2. Germline values: CDR1 SGHVS, CDR2 FNYEAQ. V lost 5 bases, J lost 0 bases, and 3 bases stayed unmatched. This CDR3 is 17 amino acids long. CDR3 sequence reads: CASSPGTSGSGANVLTF. CDR3 in DNA: TGTGCCAGCAGCCCCGGGACTAGCGGCTCTGGGGCCAACGTCCTGACTTTC.

This clone was counted only a few times. This chain uses TRBV18 with TRBJ1-5; 9 bases line up with TRBD1. Unmatched junction bases numbered 4, after V lost 3 bases and J lost 4 bases. Per the germline V gene, CDR1 is KGHSH and CDR2 is LQKENI. There are 15 residues in the CDR3. The CDR3 region is CASSPLGQGNQPQHF. CDR3 in DNA: TGTGCCAGCTCACCTCTCGGACAGGGGAATCAGCCCCAGCATTTT.